Here is one T cell receptor beta chain with its context. Researchers sorted participants into cohorts using their self-reported clinical history. This record belongs to a study of blood T cell repertoires in COVID-19. About the research overall: Sites in the United States, Italy and Spain provided acute and convalescent COVID-19 samples. T cells, B-cell-depleted T cells, or PBMCs provided the cDNA or gDNA that served as material.

CDR3 length: 11 amino acids. The germline V gene encodes CDR1 MNHEY and CDR2 SVGAGI. V lost 5 bases and J 8 bases, leaving 9 bases between the germline ends. Generated by immunoSEQ multiplex PCR, the TCRdb table keeps only in-frame clones and is missing some. The sample records under 200,000 clones, 75% to 90% being singletons. Sequenced sample: PBMCs or T cells enriched from blood (not recorded which). V is TRBV6-5 and J is TRBJ1-2, with D perhaps matching TRBD1 (6 bases). This receptor was identified in a woman aged 55-69 years who had recovered from COVID-19. The CDR3 here is CASSTGIGYTF. In nucleotides, the CDR3 is TGTGCCAGCAGTACAGGGATAGGCTACACCTTC.